A few counts support the clone carrying this TCR beta chain. The germline CDR1 and CDR2 sequences are MNHEY and SVGAGI. There are 15 residues in the CDR3. Trimming stripped 4 bases from V and 1 base from J, with 13 bases between. Method: immunoSEQ multiplex PCR; TCRdb's copy keeps in-frame clones and lacks some. The sample holds 200,000 to 250,000 clones; 89% are singletons and the top ten take more than 5.5%. The data stem from a study of blood T cell repertoires in COVID-19. The TCR sequence derives from a man in his fifties or sixties who had recovered from COVID-19. The chain uses TRBV6-5 and TRBJ1-1; D call uncertain. The sequenced sample was peripheral blood. In nucleotides, the CDR3 is TGTGCCAGCAGTTCACCTCAAACGGGGAACACTGAAGCTTTCTTT. This gives the protein CASSSPQTGNTEAFF.